The clone carrying this T cell receptor beta chain was detected ten times or more. As yet, its antigen is unknown. The data were obtained in a study of neurological immune-mediated disorders. Overall study results and limits: The highest TCR clonal expansion occurred in HTLV-1-associated myelopathy; multiple sclerosis fell below healthy controls.

In TCRdb, the 5' RACE reads were re-called with MiXCR into one record per CDR3 protein. This sample has 45,000 to 55,000 distinct CDR3 sequences; about 9.3% occur once, and the top ten carry around 20%. The sample comprised PBMCs. This clonotype originated in a middle-aged woman with HTLV-1-associated myelopathy (HAM/TSP).

The CDR3 reads CASSPTGGVQPQHF. In nucleotides, the CDR3 is TGCGCCAGCAGCCCGACAGGTGGGGTCCAGCCCCAGCATTTT. The chain recombines TRBV5-1 with TRBJ1-5; weak D call: TRBD1 (6 bases). V was trimmed by 4 bases and J by 7 bases, leaving 15 bases between them. Germline V CDR1 and CDR2: SGHRS, YFSETQ. The CDR3 spans 14 residues. Complete variable domain (other parts from reference TRBV5-1 and TRBJ1-5): KAGVTQTPRYLIKTRGQQVTLSCSPISGHRSVSWYQQTPGQGLQFLFEYFSETQRNKGNFPGRFSGRQFSNSRSEMNVSTLELGDSALYLCASSPTGGVQPQHFGDGTRLSIL.